This TCR beta chain came from a study of OX40 agonist ivuxolimab in advanced cancers. Looking at the study overall: Ivuxolimab, which targeted the costimulatory receptor OX40 (CD134), was an agonistic, fully human IgG2 monoclonal antibody. Peripheral TCRbeta sequencing was intended to test whether TCR sequence diversity was altered and clonal T-cell expansion was caused by ivuxolimab. A male proportion of roughly 80% and a mean age of approximately 55 years, ranging from 23 to 79, were recorded for the dose-escalation cohort. Prior anti-PD-1, anti-PD-L1 or anti-CTLA-4 therapy was permitted, and 40% of dose-escalation patients had received checkpoint inhibitors. Of the approximately 54 dose-escalation patients, hepatocellular carcinoma was present in approximately 20, melanoma in some 15, renal cell carcinoma in 9 and head and neck cancer in 9. Three dose-escalation patients achieved partial responses, one with hepatocellular carcinoma and two with cutaneous melanoma. The paper covers the monotherapy dose-escalation part of the phase I ivuxolimab trial, which included N of about 50 patients. Intravenous ivuxolimab was administered to patients every 2 weeks at six dose levels: 0.01, 0.1, 0.3, 1.5, 3 and 10 mg/kg. Overall study outcomes, separate from this receptor: On average, CD8+ T cells showed more expanded clones than CD4+ T cells after ivuxolimab. The antigen specificity of the clonally expanded peripheral T cells was not determined. Partial responders in the 0.1-3.0 mg/kg groups had among the lowest normalized peripheral clonal expansion, especially among CD8+ T cells. Low levels of normalized T-cell clonal expansion were also seen in some nonresponding patients. At doses of 0.1 to 3.0 mg/kg, clonal expansion of both CD4+ and CD8+ blood T cells was observed from baseline to week 6.

Patients with a history of autoimmune disease or receiving systemic immunosuppression were excluded from the trial. In every dose cohort, peripheral blood was drawn for TCR sequencing at baseline, cycle 4 day 1, and cycle 7 day 1. Samples were obtained from an open-label, multicenter, first-in-human phase I dose-escalation trial of ivuxolimab. Adults with locally advanced or metastatic head and neck squamous cell, hepatocellular, melanoma or renal cell carcinoma were enrolled in the trial. CD4+ and CD8+ T cells were sorted separately from peripheral blood before TCR sequencing. Genomic DNA was isolated from the sorted cells so that the TCRbeta CDR3 region could be sequenced. TCRbeta CDR3 regions were sequenced using the immunoSEQ Assay. What TCRdb holds here is the immuneACCESS table cut down to in-frame rearrangements. Part of the clones is not present; checked against another copy, under half of the missing clones reflect an unresolved V gene, and the others are unexplained. This sample gives 65,000 to 75,000 clones in total; 80% to 90% of them show up just once. The top ten clones comprise over 3% of the sample.

Points on this clone: The clone's antigen remains unknown. Base qualities are not recorded, but no much larger clone differs from it by a single base.

Trimming at the junction amounts to 6 bases on V and 8 bases on J, and the germline ends lie 14 bases apart. Reading from cysteine to phenylalanine, the CDR3 counts 12 amino acids. Only the CDR3 DNA stays, 36 bases, in frame from base 1. CDR1 and CDR2 (MDHEN, SYDVKM) derive from the germline V gene. The TCR originated in an adult with an advanced solid tumor such as melanoma, head and neck, liver or kidney cancer. The chain uses TRBV28 and TRBJ2-7, and perhaps TRBD2 as D gene, on 5 matching bases. The sample was CD4+ or CD8+ T cells sorted from blood, taken in a trial of the OX40 agonist ivuxolimab. The DNA sequence is as follows: TGTGCCAGCAGCCGGACTCTATCACAGCAGTACTTC. Its product reads: CASSRTLSQQYF.